The present T cell receptor (beta chain) was sequenced within a study of cytomegalovirus exposure and HLA in healthy donors. Study conclusions and caveats: CMV serostatus was the sole immune exposure information available. Some public TCRs appeared in many individuals, while most sequences were rare. Using a false discovery rate of 0.05, a later analysis showed that some 16,000 TCR beta sequences were associated with HLA alleles.

Comment on this clone: Its antigen is as yet unknown.

60 Vbeta and 13 Jbeta primers were used in PCR. Original processing methods: Roughly 10 million shared chains were among around 80 million unique TCR beta chains counted in a later analysis. The method was immunoSEQ multiplex PCR; TCRdb's version includes in-frame clones alone and lacks a portion of them. The V and J calls and clone size come from that table; D and trimming were worked out from the DNA. The sample has 95,000 to 150,000 clones; around 86% are singletons. The CDR3 is 15 residues long. Germline-derived CDR1 and CDR2 are MGHRA and YSYEKL. The ends were cut back, 0 bases at V and 5 bases at J, with 10 bases in the middle.

The sequence was collected from a man between 25 and 39 years old in good health and CMV-seronegative. Sequenced input: PBMCs. The chain uses TRBV4-1 and TRBJ1-4, with D tentatively TRBD1 (5 bases). The CDR3 bases are TGCGCCAGCAGCCAAGATGGGGCGGGGAATGAAAAACTGTTTTTT. Its protein is CASSQDGAGNEKLFF.